The present T cell receptor (beta chain) was sequenced within a study of T cell responses to AZD1222 COVID-19 vaccine. Data came from immunoSEQ multiplex PCR; TCRdb stores just in-frame clones and leaves some out. This table holds 95,000 to 100,000 clones, around 87% found once. Findings and limits, study-wide: Elevations in Spike-specific TCR breadth and depth followed administration of two AZD1222 doses. Donors were chiefly white British, with a greater number of females, and clonal diversity was perhaps underestimated. Repertoires in all cases were sampled only once the peak T cell response had passed.

The study pooled second doses at about 4 or about 12 weeks. As to this clone: The antigen is unknown.

Germline-derived CDR1 and CDR2 are GTSNPN and SVGIG (reference sequence). The CDR3 extends over 15 amino acids. Trimming removed 0 bases from V and 4 bases from J; junction bases left unmatched: 4. The origin of this receptor is an adult who received the AZD1222 COVID-19 vaccine. Source: peripheral blood, taken 28 days after the second AZD1222 dose. V is TRBV30 and J is TRBJ2-5, with 11 positions matching TRBD2. CDR3 loop: CAWSVTSGVGETQYF. For the CDR3, the DNA is TGTGCCTGGAGTGTGACTAGCGGGGTGGGAGAGACCCAGTACTTC.